Only a few counts were recorded for the clone carrying this T cell receptor (beta chain). Antigen specificity is unknown. The time point denotes: pre-sensitization, week 0. Treatment: therapeutic diphenylcyclopropenone sensitization with weekly scalp DPC. Drawing of blood took place ahead of applying each patch test. The data were taken from a study of human T cells and chemical hapten exposure. The overall study: Weekly administration of diphenylcyclopropenone to the scalp of patients continued throughout the approximately 24-week study. Patch testing was performed with 0.01% DPC on the upper back, with reading at 6 days.

The study, taken as a whole, reports: Donors had alopecia, so their immune response may differ from healthy people's.

TCRdb called the RACE reads again in MiXCR, with one record for every CDR3 protein. The sample includes about 98,000 distinct CDR3 sequences, about 10% of them seen just once. The receptor was isolated from a woman between 55 and 75 years old with alopecia areata. Some clones in this sample may be carry-over from other donors' samples. The material sequenced was whole blood, taken in connection with sensitization to the hapten diphenylcyclopropenone (DPC).

The CDR3 sequence is CASRDRQDLYNEQFF. The DNA for the CDR3 is TGTGCCAGCAGGGATCGACAGGACCTTTACAATGAGCAGTTCTTC. This chain uses TRBV6-1 with TRBJ2-1; TRBD1 is a possible D gene (6 bases). V gave up 6 bases and J gave up 4 bases, with 16 bases separating them. The CDR3 sequence is 15 residues long. Germline assignment: CDR1 MNHNS and CDR2 SASEGT.